This T cell receptor (beta chain) was identified during a study of T cell changes during pregnancy in multiple sclerosis. Germline V lookup: CDR1 GTSNPN, CDR2 SVGIG (reference sequence). The length of the CDR3 is 18 residues. Losses at the gene ends were 5 bases for V and 3 bases for J; bases not matched to a gene: 18. The data were produced by immunoSEQ multiplex PCR, yet TCRdb's version contains in-frame clones alone and is incomplete. This sample carries about 70,000 clones, roughly 91% of them seen once, and the ten largest clones take 0.29%. V gene TRBV30 combines with J gene TRBJ2-7, with TRBD2 matching over 11 bases. This TCR was recovered from a female donor with multiple sclerosis, enrolled in a pregnancy study. The specimen was CD4+ T cells from peripheral blood mononuclear cells, collected after pregnancy. The CDR3: CAWAASHLAGGRIYEQYF. The CDR3 region has the DNA TGTGCCTGGGCTGCGTCCCATTTAGCGGGGGGGCGAATCTACGAGCAGTACTTC.